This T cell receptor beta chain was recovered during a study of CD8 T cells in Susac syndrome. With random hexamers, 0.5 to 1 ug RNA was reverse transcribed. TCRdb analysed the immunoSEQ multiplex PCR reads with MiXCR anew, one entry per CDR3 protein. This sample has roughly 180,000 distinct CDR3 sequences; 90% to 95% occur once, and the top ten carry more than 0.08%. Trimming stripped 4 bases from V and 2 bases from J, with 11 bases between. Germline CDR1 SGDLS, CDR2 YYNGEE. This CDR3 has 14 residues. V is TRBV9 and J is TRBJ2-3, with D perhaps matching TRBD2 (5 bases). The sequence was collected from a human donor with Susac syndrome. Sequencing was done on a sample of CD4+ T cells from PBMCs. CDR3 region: CASSPYGDTDTQYF. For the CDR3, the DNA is TGTGCCAGCAGCCCTTACGGGGACACAGATACGCAGTATTTT.